Reported below is one TCR beta chain. Sequencing used immunoSEQ multiplex PCR; TCRdb keeps in-frame clones, though not all of them. The sample consists of about 26,000 clones, around nine tenths of them appearing once. These data belong to a study of blood T cell repertoires in COVID-19. CDR3 size: 14 residues. Germline loops: CDR1 MNHEY, CDR2 SVGAGI. Trimming removed 6 bases from V and 5 bases from J, with 14 bases in between. The chain joins TRBV6-5 to TRBJ2-1; D is perhaps TRBD2 (5 bases). The receptor was derived from a human donor in a cohort sampled during active COVID-19. The sequenced sample consisted of peripheral blood. The CDR3 protein is CASRISLGDNEQFF. CDR3 DNA sequence: TGTGCCAGCAGAATCAGCTTGGGAGACAATGAGCAGTTCTTC.